The clone carrying this T cell receptor beta chain has only a few counts. Its cognate antigen is unknown. The sample comes from a study of beta chain features in type 1 diabetes. Overall study context: Patients shared similar age, gender and cell yields with healthy donors.

Of the isolated RNA, all was reverse transcribed, and so the sequenced material was expressed TCRB transcripts. Assay: immunoSEQ multiplex PCR; the TCRdb copy retains only in-frame clones and omits some. Of 250,000 to 300,000 clones detected, roughly 25% appear once; the ten largest clones hold roughly 0.011%. Post-sort purity exceeded 98% for all sorted populations. Trimming took 4 bases from V and 1 from J; bases not matched to a gene: 3. The CDR3 totals 13 residues. Germline V gives CDR1 SQVTM, CDR2 ANQGSEA. Study-level findings and limits: Resolution of whether HLA type affects TCRB rearrangement was not achieved here. Among type 1 diabetes patients, VDJ junctions had fewer insertions and more deletions. Type 1 diabetes patients showed a moderate but significant shortening of TCRB CDR3s in all four CD4+ subsets.

The chain combines TRBV29-1 with TRBJ1-1; 7 bases map to TRBD1. The clonotype comes from a woman between 25 and 40 years old with type 1 diabetes. Sequencing was carried out using naive CD4+ T cells from blood. The CDR3 region is CSVVGQENTEAFF. The CDR3 bases are TGCAGCGTTGTAGGACAGGAGAACACTGAAGCTTTCTTT.